Presented here are 9 T cell receptor beta chains from one specimen sequenced in a study of Graves' ophthalmopathy and Graves' hyperthyroidism. The authors amplified TCR beta CDR3 regions, and they did so from RNA transcripts for repertoire sequencing. Following a first-round RT-PCR that used HTBI primers, a second-round multiplex PCR was carried out. TCRdb reprocessed the multiplex PCR reads with MiXCR, giving one entry per CDR3 protein. The sample consists of under 200,000 distinct CDR3 sequences, 30% to 45% of them appearing once. Material: peripheral blood. The source is a woman aged 40-49 years with Graves' ophthalmopathy.

This clonotype was seen ten or more times. V and J are TRBV6-5 and TRBJ2-7, with D hard to call. Trimming removed 6 bases from V and 6 bases from J, with 18 bases in between. Germline loops: CDR1 MNHEY, CDR2 SVGAGI. CDR3 length equals 14 residues. The CDR3 protein is CASRSLGKASEQYF. The CDR3 region has the DNA TGTGCCAGCAGAAGTTTAGGGAAAGCCTCCGAGCAGTACTTC.

The rearrangement uses TRBV12-3 or TRBV12-4 and TRBJ2-4, with D perhaps being TRBD1 or TRBD2 (5 bases each). The V and J ends lost 5 bases and 5 bases respectively, with 7 bases between them. The CDR3 spans 12 residues. This CDR3 reads CASSPGQNIQYF. CDR3 DNA: TGTGCCAGCAGTCCGGGACAAAACATTCAGTACTTC.

This clonotype showed up many times. The gene calls are TRBV11-2 and TRBJ1-2; unclear D gene. The V end was cut by 0 bases, the J end by 4 bases, with 9 bases between. The germline V gene has CDR1 SGHAT and CDR2 FQNNGV. The CDR3 loop spans 14 amino acids. The CDR3: CASSLDRDTYGYTF. In DNA, the CDR3 is TGTGCCAGCAGCTTAGACCGAGACACCTATGGCTACACCTTC.

The chain combines TRBV12-3 or TRBV12-4 with TRBJ1-3; D not certain. Trimming removed 3 bases from V and 1 base from J, with 7 bases in between. The CDR3 length is 14 residues. For the CDR3, the DNA is TGTGCCAGCAGTTTCGAAGGGTCTGGAAACACCATATATTTT. Protein: CASSFEGSGNTIYF.

The chain joins TRBV12-3 or TRBV12-4 to TRBJ2-7; unclear D gene. Trimming shortened V by 2 bases and J by 6 bases, and 14 bases separated the two germline ends. The CDR3 has 14 residues. The DNA of the CDR3 is TGTGCCAGCAGTTTAAGACTCAGCCTACCCGAGCAGTACTTC. This encodes CASSLRLSLPEQYF.

The gene calls are TRBV29-1 and TRBJ2-5; D is perhaps TRBD2 (6 bases). Germline-derived CDR1 and CDR2 are SQVTM and ANQGSEA. V was trimmed by 4 bases and J by 5 bases, leaving 14 bases between them. The CDR3 runs to 13 residues. As DNA, the CDR3 is TGCAGCGTTGGGCGATCGGGGGTGGAGACCCAGTACTTC. It encodes CSVGRSGVETQYF.

This clonotype was recorded at least ten times. The chain is built from TRBV11-1 and TRBJ1-1, with D perhaps matching TRBD1 (6 bases). Germline V lookup: CDR1 SGHAT, CDR2 FQDESV (reference sequence). The CDR3 is 14 residues long. V was cut by 3 bases and J by 5 bases, with 13 bases left in between. The CDR3 DNA reads TGTGCCAGCAGCTTCTCCGGGGGCGGGACTGAAGCTTTCTTT. It yields the protein CASSFSGGGTEAFF.

This clonotype was recorded many times. The chain recombines TRBV12-3 or TRBV12-4 with TRBJ1-5; D call uncertain. Deletions cut 3 bases from V and 4 bases from J, with 7 bases between. The CDR3 extends over 13 amino acids. This chain's CDR3 is CASSLTMNQPQHF. The CDR3, as DNA: TGTGCCAGCAGTTTGACGATGAATCAGCCCCAGCATTTT.

In its sample, this clonotype was seen many times. The rearrangement joins TRBV6-1 to TRBJ2-7; 11 nucleotides agree with TRBD1. Germline CDR1 MNHNS, CDR2 SASEGT. J gave up 6 bases and V 2 bases, and 3 bases lay outside the gene matches. The CDR3 spans 14 residues. The CDR3 sequence: CASSEPGTGGEQYF. Written as DNA, the CDR3 is TGTGCCAGCAGTGAACCGGGGACAGGGGGCGAGCAGTACTTC.